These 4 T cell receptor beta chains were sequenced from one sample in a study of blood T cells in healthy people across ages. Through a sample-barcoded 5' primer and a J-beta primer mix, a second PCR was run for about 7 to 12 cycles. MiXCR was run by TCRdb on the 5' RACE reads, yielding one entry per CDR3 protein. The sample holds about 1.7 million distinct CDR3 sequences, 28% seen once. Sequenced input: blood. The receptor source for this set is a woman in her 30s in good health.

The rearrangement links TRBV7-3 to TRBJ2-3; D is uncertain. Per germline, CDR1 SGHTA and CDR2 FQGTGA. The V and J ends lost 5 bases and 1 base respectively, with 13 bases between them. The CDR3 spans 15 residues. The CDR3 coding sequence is TGTGCCAGCAGCAGAGCACCGAGAGGCACAGATACGCAGTATTTT. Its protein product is CASSRAPRGTDTQYF.

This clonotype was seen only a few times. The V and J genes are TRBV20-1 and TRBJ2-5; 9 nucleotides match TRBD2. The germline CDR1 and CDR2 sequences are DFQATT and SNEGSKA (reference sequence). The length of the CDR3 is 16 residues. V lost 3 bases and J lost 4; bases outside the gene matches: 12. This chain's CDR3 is CSASPPLAGLGETQYF. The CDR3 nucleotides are TGCAGTGCTAGCCCCCCTCTAGCGGGGTTAGGAGAGACCCAGTACTTC.

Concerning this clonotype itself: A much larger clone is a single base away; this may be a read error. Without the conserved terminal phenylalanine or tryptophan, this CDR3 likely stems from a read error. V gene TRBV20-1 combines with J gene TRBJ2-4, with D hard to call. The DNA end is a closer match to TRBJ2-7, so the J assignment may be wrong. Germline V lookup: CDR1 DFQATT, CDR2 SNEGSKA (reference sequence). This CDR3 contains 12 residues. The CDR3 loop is CSASSDGYEQYC. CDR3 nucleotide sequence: TGCAGTGCTAGTTCGGACGGGTACGAGCAGTACTGC.

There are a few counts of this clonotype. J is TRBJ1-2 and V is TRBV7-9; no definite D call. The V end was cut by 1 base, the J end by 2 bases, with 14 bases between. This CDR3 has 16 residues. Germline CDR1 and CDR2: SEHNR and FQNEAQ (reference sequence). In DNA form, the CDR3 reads TGTGCCAGCAGCTTAGAGGGAGGATATTTCAACTATGGCTACACCTTC. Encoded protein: CASSLEGGYFNYGYTF. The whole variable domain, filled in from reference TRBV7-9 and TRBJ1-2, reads DTGVSQNPRHKITKRGQNVTFRCDPISEHNRLYWYRQTLGQGPEFLTYFQNEAQLEKSRLLSDRFSAERPKGSFSTLEIQRTEQGDSAMYLCASSLEGGYFNYGYTFGSGTRLTVV.